This TCR beta chain came from a study of cytomegalovirus exposure and HLA in healthy donors. CDR1 is MNHNS, CDR2 SASEGT, per germline. Trimming shortened V by 5 bases and J by 9 bases, and 11 bases separated the two germline ends. The CDR3 has 13 residues. The study ran its PCR with 60 Vbeta and 13 Jbeta primers. Profiling relied on immunoSEQ multiplex PCR, and the TCRdb table lists in-frame clones only, not all of them. The sample yields roughly 93,000 clones, about 70% seen once. The chain couples TRBV6-1 to TRBJ1-6, with D perhaps TRBD1 (6 bases). The sequence came from a man aged 40-50 years in good health and CMV-seronegative. The source material was PBMCs. Written as DNA, the CDR3 is TGTGCCAGCAGTTCAACAGGGCTTTCACCCCTCCACTTT. Translating gives CASSSTGLSPLHF.